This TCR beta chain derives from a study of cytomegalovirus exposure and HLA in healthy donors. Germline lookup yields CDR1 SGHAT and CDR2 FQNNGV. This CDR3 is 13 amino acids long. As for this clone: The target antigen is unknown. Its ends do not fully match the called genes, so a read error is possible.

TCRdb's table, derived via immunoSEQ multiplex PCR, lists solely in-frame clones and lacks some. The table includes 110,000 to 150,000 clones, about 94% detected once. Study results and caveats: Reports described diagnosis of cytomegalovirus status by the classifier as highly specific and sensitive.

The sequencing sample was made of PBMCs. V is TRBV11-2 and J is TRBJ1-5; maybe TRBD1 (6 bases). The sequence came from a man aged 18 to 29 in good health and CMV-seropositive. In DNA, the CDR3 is TGTGCCAGCAGCTTTAGGGACCGGGACATCGGTGATTTT. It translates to CASSFRDRDIGDF. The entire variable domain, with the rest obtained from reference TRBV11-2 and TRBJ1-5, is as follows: EAGVAQSPRYKIIEKRQSVAFWCNPISGHATLYWYQQILGQGPKLLIQFQNNGVVDDSQLPKDRFSAERLKGVDSTLKIQPAKLEDSAVYLCASSFRDRDIGDFGDGTRLSIL.